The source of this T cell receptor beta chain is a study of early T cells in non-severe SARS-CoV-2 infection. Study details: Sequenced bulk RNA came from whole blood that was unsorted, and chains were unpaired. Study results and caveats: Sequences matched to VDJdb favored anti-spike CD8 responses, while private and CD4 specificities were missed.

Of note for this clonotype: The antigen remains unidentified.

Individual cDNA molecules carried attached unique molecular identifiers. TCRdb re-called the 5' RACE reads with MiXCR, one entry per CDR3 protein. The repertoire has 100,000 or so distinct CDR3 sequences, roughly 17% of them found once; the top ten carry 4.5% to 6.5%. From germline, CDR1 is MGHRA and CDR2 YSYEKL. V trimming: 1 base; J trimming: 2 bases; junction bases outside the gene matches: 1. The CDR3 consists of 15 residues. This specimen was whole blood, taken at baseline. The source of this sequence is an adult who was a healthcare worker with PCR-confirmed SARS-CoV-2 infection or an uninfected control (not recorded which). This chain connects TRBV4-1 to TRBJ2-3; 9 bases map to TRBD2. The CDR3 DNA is TGCGCCAGCAGCCAAGTGGGACTAGCCACAGATACGCAGTATTTT. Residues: CASSQVGLATDTQYF.